The 24 T cell receptor beta chains below all came from one sample that was sequenced in a study of shared clonotypes between healthy human individuals. Data came from immunoSEQ multiplex PCR; TCRdb stores just in-frame clones and leaves some out. Of around 980,000 clones listed, 75% to 85% are singletons. The sample taken for sequencing was memory CD4+ T cells from PBMCs. As to subset: CD45RA-negative fraction. The receptors originated from a man younger than 35 in good health. Some clones in this sample may be carry-over from other donors' samples.

The gene calls are TRBV28 and TRBJ2-1; the match to TRBD1 covers 8 bases. Germline assignment: CDR1 MDHEN and CDR2 SYDVKM. This CDR3 has 13 residues. J was trimmed by 10 bases and V by 4 bases; bases with no gene match: 6. In nucleotides, the CDR3 is TGTGCCAGCAGTTCCGGAACAGGGGGGGAGCAGTTCTTC. This gives the protein CASSSGTGGEQFF.

This clone was picked up a small number of times. V is TRBV5-4 and J is TRBJ2-3, with 10 nucleotides matching TRBD1. Unmatched junction bases numbered 13, after V lost 3 bases and J lost 3 bases. This CDR3 comprises 18 residues. Germline CDR1 is SGHNT and CDR2 is YYREEE (reference sequence). CDR3 DNA sequence: TGTGCCAGCAGCTGTCTGACAGGGGGCGAGGAGTGGACAGATACGCAGTATTTT. Protein sequence: CASSCLTGGEEWTDTQYF.

The genes are TRBV4-3 and TRBJ1-4; D is unresolved. From germline, CDR1 is LGHNA and CDR2 YSLEER. This CDR3 contains 15 residues. V shed 0 bases and J shed 4 bases, with 9 bases lying between them. The CDR3 protein is CASSQERYLNEKLFF. The CDR3 coding sequence is TGCGCCAGCAGCCAAGAAAGATATCTTAATGAAAAACTGTTTTTT.

This clone was counted between two and nine times. In DNA, the CDR3 is TGTGCCAGCACAGGGCAGGGAGTAGAGACCCAGTACTTC. This sequence encodes CASTGQGVETQYF. This rearrangement joins TRBV5-4 to TRBJ2-5; D is possibly TRBD1 or TRBD2 (5 bases each). The V gene lost 6 bases and the J gene lost 4 bases, with 13 bases spanning the gap. This CDR3 contains 13 residues. Looked up from germline, CDR1 is SGHNT and CDR2 is YYREEE (reference sequence).

The chain uses TRBV6-1 and TRBJ2-7; 7 positions match TRBD1. The CDR3 extends over 13 amino acids. Trimming at V came to 8 bases and at J to 2 bases, leaving 6 bases not matched to a gene. Germline loops: CDR1 MNHNS, CDR2 SASEGT. The CDR3: CASETGSTYEQYF. For the CDR3, the DNA is TGTGCCAGCGAGACAGGGAGTACCTACGAGCAGTACTTC.

The chain links TRBV29-1 to TRBJ1-4; TRBD1 is a possible D gene (5 bases). The V gene's germline CDR1 is SQVTM and CDR2 ANQGSEA. The CDR3 length is 13 residues. Trimming stripped 6 bases from V and 6 bases from J, with 14 bases between. The CDR3 protein is CSVAGDAYEKLFF. The CDR3 DNA is TGCAGCGTCGCCGGGGACGCTTATGAAAAACTGTTTTTT.

This chain connects TRBV28 to TRBJ2-2, with 11 bases aligning to TRBD2. Trimming at V came to 7 bases and at J to 6 bases, leaving 1 base not matched to a gene. The CDR3 has 13 amino acids. Germline assignment: CDR1 MDHEN and CDR2 SYDVKM. In nucleotides, the CDR3 is TGTGCCAGCATAGCGGGAGGGGCCGGGGAGCTGTTTTTT. It specifies CASIAGGAGELFF.

The rearrangement links TRBV18 to TRBJ1-3, with D uncertain. V was shortened by 2 bases and J by 0 bases, with 26 bases between the two germline ends. In germline, CDR1 is KGHSH, CDR2 LQKENI. This CDR3 contains 21 residues. Written as DNA, the CDR3 is TGTGCCAGCTCACCATCCATTATCTTGACAACCGGCCTGAGCTCTGGAAACACCATATATTTT. Residues: CASSPSIILTTGLSSGNTIYF.

V gene TRBV5-6 combines with J gene TRBJ1-1; D is unclear. V lost 0 bases and J 7 bases, leaving 10 bases between the germline ends. The CDR3 is 13 residues long. Germline V gene sequence: CDR1 SGHDT, CDR2 YYEEEE. The DNA of the CDR3 is TGTGCCAGCAGCTTGGCGGGGTCGAATGAAGCTTTCTTT. It yields the protein CASSLAGSNEAFF. The full variable domain, rest sourced from reference TRBV5-6 and TRBJ1-1, is DAGVTQSPTHLIKTRGQQVTLRCSPKSGHDTVSWYQQALGQGPQFIFQYYEEEERQRGNFPDRFSGHQFPNYSSELNVNALLLGDSALYLCASSLAGSNEAFFGQGTRLTVV.

In the case of this clone: The sample contains more than one DNA sequence encoding this CDR3. The chain recombines TRBV11-3 with TRBJ2-1; perhaps TRBD2 as D (5 bases). CDR3 length: 13 residues. Germline CDR1 reads SGHNT; CDR2 reads YENEEA. Trimming took off 6 bases at V and 0 bases at J, with 6 bases between the two ends. CDR3 amino acids: CASSRDSYNEQFF. DNA of the CDR3: TGTGCCAGCAGTCGGGACTCCTACAATGAGCAGTTCTTC.

V and J are TRBV2 and TRBJ2-1; TRBD1 is a possible D gene (7 bases). The CDR3 covers 17 residues. Germline-derived CDR1 and CDR2 are SNHLY and FYNNEI. With 2 bases removed from V and 8 bases from J, the gap between germline ends came to 22 bases. As DNA, the CDR3 is TGTGCCAGCAGTGAAAGGGGGCAGCGCGGGATCGGAGATGAGCAGTTCTTC. Translated: CASSERGQRGIGDEQFF.

V usage is TRBV15 and J usage is TRBJ2-3; TRBD2 matches 8 bases. CDR1 LNHNV and CDR2 YYDKDF come from the germline V gene (reference sequence). V shed 8 bases and J 1 base; nucleotides not matched to a gene: 8. The CDR3 spans 15 residues. The CDR3 DNA reads TGTGCCACCGGCCCCCGGGAGGGGGGCACAGATACGCAGTATTTT. It yields the protein CATGPREGGTDTQYF.

V gene TRBV7-2 combines with J gene TRBJ2-1; 9 positions agree with TRBD2. Germline-derived CDR1 and CDR2 are SGHTA and FQGNSA. V lost 3 bases and J lost 0; bases outside the gene matches: 3. The CDR3 extends over 16 amino acids. Here the CDR3 DNA reads TGTGCCAGCAGCTTCCATAGCGGGGGCTCCTACAATGAGCAGTTCTTC. Translation gives CASSFHSGGSYNEQFF.

The chain is built from TRBV29-1 and TRBJ2-3; 7 bases are a match to TRBD2. The J segment lost 0 bases and the V segment lost 3 bases, leaving 6 bases of the junction unmatched. Per germline, CDR1 SQVTM and CDR2 ANQGSEA. The CDR3 spans 15 residues. This CDR3 reads CSVDRRERSTDTQYF. CDR3 DNA sequence: TGCAGCGTTGATCGGCGGGAGCGAAGCACAGATACGCAGTATTTT.

This clone was picked up a small number of times. The chain carries TRBV2 and TRBJ2-3; D is uncertain. Trimming removed 8 bases from V and 2 bases from J, with 14 bases in between. Looked up from germline, CDR1 is SNHLY and CDR2 is FYNNEI. The CDR3 sequence is 14 residues long. CDR3 residues: CASGRRRVTDTQYF. CDR3 DNA sequence: TGTGCCAGCGGCCGCCGTCGGGTCACAGATACGCAGTATTTT.

The rearrangement uses TRBV10-3 and TRBJ2-7, with 12 bases lining up with TRBD2. The CDR3 is 15 amino acids. Trimming at V came to 6 bases and at J to 6 bases, leaving 9 bases not matched to a gene. Germline CDR1 ENHRY, CDR2 SYGVKD. The CDR3 reads CAIRTSGSTSLEQYF. The CDR3, as DNA: TGTGCCATCAGGACTAGCGGGAGCACCTCCCTCGAGCAGTACTTC.

This chain links TRBV7-2 with TRBJ2-7, with D possibly called TRBD1 or TRBD2 (6 bases each). V was trimmed by 1 base and J by 1 base, leaving 11 bases between them. CDR1 is SGHTA and CDR2 is FQGNSA in the germline V gene. There are 15 residues in the CDR3. CDR3 protein: CASSLVLGGSYEQYF. The CDR3 DNA sequence: TGTGCCAGCAGCTTAGTGCTAGGGGGGTCCTACGAGCAGTACTTC.

This clone has ten or more counts. The chain uses TRBV2 and TRBJ2-1; no clear D. Germline CDR1 SNHLY, CDR2 FYNNEI. The CDR3 length is 14 residues. With 4 bases removed from V and 3 bases from J, the gap between germline ends came to 10 bases. CDR3 sequence reads: CASSAPIGYNEQFF. CDR3 DNA: TGTGCCAGCAGTGCCCCGATCGGCTACAATGAGCAGTTCTTC.

This clone has a handful of counts. The chain links TRBV7-3 to TRBJ2-2; D unclear. This CDR3 comprises 12 residues. V was cut by 5 bases and J by 7 bases, with 8 bases left in between. CDR1 and CDR2 from the germline V gene are SGHTA and FQGTGA. CDR3 nucleotide sequence: TGTGCCAGCAGCCGGTATGGCGGGGAGCTGTTTTTT. As protein: CASSRYGGELFF.

The chain couples TRBV11-2 to TRBJ2-5, with 9 bases aligning to TRBD1. Germline V gene sequence: CDR1 SGHAT, CDR2 FQNNGV. CDR3 length: 14 residues. J was trimmed by 4 bases and V by 7 bases; bases with no gene match: 7. CDR3: CASTRDRVRETQYF. The CDR3 DNA follows: TGTGCCAGCACCAGGGACAGGGTTCGAGAGACCCAGTACTTC.

The chain's CDR3 is CASIEGARETQYF. CDR3 sequence (DNA): TGTGCCAGCATTGAGGGGGCGAGGGAGACCCAGTACTTC. The chain combines TRBV6-1 with TRBJ2-5; 7 bases match TRBD1. There are 13 residues in the CDR3. After removal of 7 bases from V and 5 bases from J, the junction contained 7 bases not matched to a gene. Per germline, CDR1 MNHNS and CDR2 SASEGT.

Concerning this clone: In the same sample, other DNA sequences code for this CDR3. The CDR3 DNA is TGCGCCAGCAGCTTGGCAGGCAGGGCAGATACGCAGTATTTT. It encodes CASSLAGRADTQYF. The chain links TRBV5-1 to TRBJ2-3; tentatively, D is TRBD1 (5 bases). Trimming removed 0 bases from V and 4 bases from J, with 9 bases in between. This CDR3 has 14 residues. CDR1 and CDR2 from the germline V gene are SGHRS and YFSETQ.

V usage is TRBV9 and J usage is TRBJ2-2; 7 bases match TRBD1. Germline V gives CDR1 SGDLS, CDR2 YYNGEE. The V and J ends lost 5 bases and 3 bases, in that order; junction bases with no gene match: 7. CDR3 length: 15 residues. For the CDR3, the DNA is TGTGCCAGCAGAAAGACAGGGATAGACACCGGGGAGCTGTTTTTT. Encoded protein: CASRKTGIDTGELFF. Full variable domain (outside the CDR3, taken from reference TRBV9 and TRBJ2-2): DSGVTQTPKHLITATGQRVTLRCSPRSGDLSVYWYQQSLDQGLQFLIQYYNGEERAKGNILERFSAQQFPDLHSELNLSSLELGDSALYFCASRKTGIDTGELFFGEGSRLTVL.

The chain recombines TRBV10-3 with TRBJ1-5, with D perhaps matching TRBD1 (5 bases). CDR3 length: 14 residues. V was trimmed by 3 bases and J by 7 bases, leaving 13 bases between them. Germline CDR1 ENHRY, CDR2 SYGVKD. CDR3 sequence: CAISDRGGGQPQHF. The CDR3 DNA reads as TGTGCCATCAGTGACCGGGGCGGCGGCCAGCCCCAGCATTTT.